The sequence of this T cell receptor (beta chain) was determined in a study of beta chain features in type 1 diabetes. Findings and caveats of the study: Cells carrying high TCR expression could end up over-represented when cDNA is sequenced. A moderate, significant TCRB CDR3 shortening appeared in type 1 diabetes across four CD4+ subsets.

Investigators reverse transcribed all isolated RNA, so they sequenced expressed TCRB transcripts. Naive, central memory and regulatory T cell samples averaged approximately 3.5 million immunoSEQ reads each. Method: immunoSEQ multiplex PCR; TCRdb's copy keeps in-frame clones and lacks some. The sample records approximately 260,000 clones, 24% being singletons. V shed 1 base, J shed 7 bases, and the junction held 1 base outside the gene matches. Germline assignment: CDR1 GTSNPN and CDR2 SVGIG (reference sequence). This CDR3 is built from 14 residues. This clone was seen a handful of times. The target antigen is unknown.

This TCR derives from a woman younger than 45 with type 1 diabetes. The specimen sequenced was naive CD4+ T cells from blood. The chain combines TRBV30 with TRBJ2-1, with TRBD2 identical over 13 bases. The CDR3: CAWSGLAGGNEQFF. For the CDR3, the DNA is TGTGCCTGGAGTGGACTAGCGGGAGGTAATGAGCAGTTCTTC.